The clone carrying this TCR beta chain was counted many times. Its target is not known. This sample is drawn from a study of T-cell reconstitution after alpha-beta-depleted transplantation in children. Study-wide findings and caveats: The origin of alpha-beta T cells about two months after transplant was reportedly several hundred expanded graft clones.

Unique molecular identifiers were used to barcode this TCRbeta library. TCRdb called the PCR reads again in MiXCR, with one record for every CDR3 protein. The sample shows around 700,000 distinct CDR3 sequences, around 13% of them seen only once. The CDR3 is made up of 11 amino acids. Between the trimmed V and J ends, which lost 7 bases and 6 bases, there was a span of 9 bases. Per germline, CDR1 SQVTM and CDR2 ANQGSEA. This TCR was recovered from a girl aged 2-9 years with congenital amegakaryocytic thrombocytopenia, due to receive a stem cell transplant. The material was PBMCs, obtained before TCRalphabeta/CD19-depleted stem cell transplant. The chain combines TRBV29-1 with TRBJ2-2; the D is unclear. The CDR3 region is CSGGDAGELFF. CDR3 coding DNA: TGCAGCGGAGGTGATGCCGGGGAGCTGTTTTTT.